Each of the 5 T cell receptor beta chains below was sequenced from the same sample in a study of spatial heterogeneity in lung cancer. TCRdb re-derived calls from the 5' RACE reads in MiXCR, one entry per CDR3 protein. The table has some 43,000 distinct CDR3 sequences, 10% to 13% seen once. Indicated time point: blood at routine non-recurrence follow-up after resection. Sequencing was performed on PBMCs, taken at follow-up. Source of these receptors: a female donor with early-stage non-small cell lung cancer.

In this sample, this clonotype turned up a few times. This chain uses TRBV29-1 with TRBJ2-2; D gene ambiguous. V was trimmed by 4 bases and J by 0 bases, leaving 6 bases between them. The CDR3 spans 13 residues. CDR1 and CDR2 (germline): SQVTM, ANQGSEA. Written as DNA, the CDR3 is TGCAGCGTTGGGTCCCCGAACACCGGGGAGCTGTTTTTT. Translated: CSVGSPNTGELFF.

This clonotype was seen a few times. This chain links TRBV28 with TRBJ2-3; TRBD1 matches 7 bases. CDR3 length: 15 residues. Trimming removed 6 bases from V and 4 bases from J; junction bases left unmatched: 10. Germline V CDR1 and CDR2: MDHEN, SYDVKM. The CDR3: CASSFRQGSPDTQYF. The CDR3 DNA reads TGTGCCAGCAGCTTTAGACAGGGTAGCCCAGATACGCAGTATTTT.

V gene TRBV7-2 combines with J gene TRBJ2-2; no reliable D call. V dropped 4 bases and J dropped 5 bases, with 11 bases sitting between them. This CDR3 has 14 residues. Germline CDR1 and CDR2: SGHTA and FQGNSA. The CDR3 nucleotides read TGTGCCAGCAGCTCACGGACGGTTACCGGGGAGCTGTTTTTT. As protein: CASSSRTVTGELFF.

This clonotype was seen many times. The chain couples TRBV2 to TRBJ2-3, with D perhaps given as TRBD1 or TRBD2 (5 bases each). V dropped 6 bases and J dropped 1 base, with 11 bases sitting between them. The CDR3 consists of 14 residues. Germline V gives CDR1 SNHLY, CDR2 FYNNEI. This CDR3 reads CASSPQGRTDTQYF. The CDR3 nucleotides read TGTGCCAGCAGCCCCCAGGGACGCACAGATACGCAGTATTTT.

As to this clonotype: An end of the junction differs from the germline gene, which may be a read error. This CDR3 is CTSSFGRGGYSSTDTQYF. The CDR3 coding sequence is TGCACCAGCAGCTTCGGGCGCGGGGGTTACTCTAGCACAGATACGCAGTATTTT. The chain couples TRBV5-1 to TRBJ2-3; 7 bases fit TRBD2. Looked up from germline, CDR1 is SGHRS and CDR2 is YFSETQ. This CDR3 is 18 amino acids long.